A selection of T cell receptor beta chains follows, all from one sample in a study of T cells in Graves' hyperthyroidism and ophthalmopathy. TCRdb re-derived calls from the multiplex PCR reads in MiXCR, one entry per CDR3 protein. The sample includes 550,000 to 700,000 distinct CDR3 sequences, around 45% of them seen just once. Input material: peripheral blood or thyroid tissue (not recorded which). These receptors were obtained from an adult woman with Graves' disease, either hyperthyroidism or ophthalmopathy (not recorded which). The CDR3 runs from the conserved cysteine through the conserved F or W. The D gene is left open where the match is weak. Clone size is not always given. Where it is, it says once, few, many or a class for expanded clones.

D gene	V gene	J gene	clone size	CDR3 DNA	CDR3 protein
NA	TRBV4-1	TRBJ2-5	many	TGCGCCAGCAGCATGACGGAGGGAGGAGAGACCCAGTACTTC	CASSMTEGGETQYF
TRBD1	TRBV15	TRBJ2-7	NA	TGTGCCACCAGCAGGGGGACAGGGAGCTCCTACGAGCAGTACTTC	CATSRGTGSSYEQYF
NA	TRBV5-6	TRBJ1-2	NA	TGTGCCAGCAGCTTGGCCGGGTACTCTGGAAACACCTTC	CASSLAGYSGNTF
NA	TRBV9	TRBJ2-7	NA	TGTGCCAGCAGTTTAATTTCCACCTACGAGCAGTACTTC	CASSLISTYEQYF
NA	TRBV27	TRBJ2-5	many	TGTGCCAGCAGTTTATCAGGGGAGGTGGAGACCCAGTACTTC	CASSLSGEVETQYF
NA	TRBV19	TRBJ1-5	NA	TGTGCCAGTAGTATAGCCCTCAATCAGCCCCAGCATTTT	CASSIALNQPQHF
NA	TRBV6-5	TRBJ1-5	many	TGTGCCAGCAGTTACCGTCAAAGCAATCAGCCCCAGCATTTT	CASSYRQSNQPQHF
NA	TRBV5-1	TRBJ2-7	many	TGCGCCGGGTCTGGGCCTCCATCCTACGAGCAGTACTTC	CAGSGPPSYEQYF
NA	TRBV3-1	TRBJ2-7	NA	TGTGCCAGCAGCCAAATCGGACAGTTTTCCTACGAGCAGTACTTC	CASSQIGQFSYEQYF
NA	TRBV28	TRBJ1-1	few	TGTGCCAGCATCGCCCGTGGACTGAACACTGAAGCTTTCTTT	CASIARGLNTEAFF
NA	TRBV20-1	TRBJ1-2	NA	TGCAGTGTGGGGGGACAACAAGGCTACACCTTC	CSVGGQQGYTF
NA	TRBV7-9	TRBJ2-6	NA	TGTGCCAGCAGCTACCGAAGGGCGGCAGGGGCCAACGTCCTGACTTTC	CASSYRRAAGANVLTF
TRBD2	TRBV10-3	TRBJ2-2	many	TGTGCCATCAGTGAAGGGACTAGATACACCGGGGAGCTGTTTTTT	CAISEGTRYTGELFF
TRBD1	TRBV28	TRBJ1-5	few	TGTGCCAGCAGTTCAGACCGGGGGACAGCTAGCAATCAGCCCCAGCATTTT	CASSSDRGTASNQPQHF
TRBD1	TRBV10-1	TRBJ1-6	few	TGCGCCAGCGGGACAGGGGTTTCACCCCTCCACTTT	CASGTGVSPLHF
TRBD2	TRBV10-3	TRBJ2-5	NA	TGTGCCATCAGTCCTGGGACTAGCGGGATGATGGAGACCCAGTACTTC	CAISPGTSGMMETQYF
TRBD1	TRBV5-5	TRBJ1-5	many	TGTGCCAGCAGCCCCACCCGACAGGGTACCCATCAGCCCCAGCATTTT	CASSPTRQGTHQPQHF
TRBD1	TRBV20-1	TRBJ1-1	NA	TGCAGTGCTGGCCGGGCAGGGGGGAACACTGAAGCTTTCTTT	CSAGRAGGNTEAFF
TRBD2	TRBV7-8	TRBJ2-7	many	TGTGCCAGCAGCTTACTAGCGGGGGTCTCCTACGAGCAGTACTTC	CASSLLAGVSYEQYF
TRBD2	TRBV20-1	TRBJ2-5	many	TGCAGTGCCATAGCGGGAGGGGGAGGGACCCAGTACTTC	CSAIAGGGGTQYF
TRBD2	TRBV20-1	TRBJ2-1	few	TGCAGTGCTAGCACTAGCGGGGTCAATGAGCAGTTCTTC	CSASTSGVNEQFF
TRBD1	TRBV10-3	TRBJ2-5	NA	TGTGCCATCAGTGAAACGGGGACAGACCAAGAGACCCAGTACTTC	CAISETGTDQETQYF
NA	TRBV19	TRBJ2-2	many	TGTGCCAGTAGTACCCGCGGTGACACCGGGGAGCTGTTTTTT	CASSTRGDTGELFF
NA	TRBV7-2	TRBJ2-5	NA	TGTGCCAGCAGCTTAGAGGCCAGGGTTATGACCCAGTACTTC	CASSLEARVMTQYF
TRBD1	TRBV11-1	TRBJ2-5	once	TGTGCCAGCAGTGGACAGGGGGACAGGGGGACCCAGTACTTC	CASSGQGDRGTQYF
NA	TRBV24-1	TRBJ2-3	NA	TGTGCCACCAGTGAGGACGGGAGAGCCGCGGATACGCAGTATTTT	CATSEDGRAADTQYF
NA	TRBV20-1	TRBJ2-2	many	TGCAGTGCTAGCTCCCCTCTACAGGGACCAACTGGGGAGCTGTTTTTT	CSASSPLQGPTGELFF
NA	TRBV30	TRBJ1-1	few	TGTGCCTGGAGTCCGGGACCTATGAACACTGAAGCTTTCTTT	CAWSPGPMNTEAFF
TRBD1	TRBV7-9	TRBJ1-4	few	TGTGCCAGCAGCTTTCCCGGGGAAGGGACAGCCCTGTTTTTT	CASSFPGEGTALFF
NA	TRBV2	TRBJ1-5	many	TGTGCCAGCACTAAATCGGGCAATCAGCCCCAGCATTTT	CASTKSGNQPQHF
NA	TRBV4-1	TRBJ2-5	many	TGCGCCAGCAGCCAAGTCGTAGCCGGGGAGACCCAGTACTTC	CASSQVVAGETQYF
NA	TRBV9	TRBJ2-2	many	TGTGCCAGCAGCCCTAGGTTCTCCGGGGAGCTGTTTTTT	CASSPRFSGELFF
NA	TRBV6-2/TRBV6-3	TRBJ2-5	many	TGTGCCAGCAGTCTACTGGGGGATTCCCAGTACTTC	CASSLLGDSQYF